The 16 T cell receptor beta chains reported below all come from one sample, sequenced in a study of blood T cells in healthy people across ages. PCR was performed a second time for about 7 to 12 cycles using a sample-barcoded 5' primer and a J-beta primer mix. TCRdb reprocessed the 5' RACE reads via MiXCR and lists one record per CDR3 protein. The table lists approximately 810,000 distinct CDR3 sequences, 25% to 35% of them singletons. Sequencing input: blood. These receptors were obtained from a woman aged 80 or over in good health.

This clonotype has ten or more counts. DNA for the CDR3: TGTGCCAGCAGTTTATCCCATCGGGCAGGGCAAGAGACCCAGTACTTC. It translates to CASSLSHRAGQETQYF. This chain links TRBV27 with TRBJ2-5; a possible D gene is TRBD1 (5 bases). V dropped 0 bases and J dropped 2 bases, with 13 bases sitting between them. The CDR3 sequence is 16 residues long. Germline values: CDR1 MNHEY, CDR2 SMNVEV (reference sequence).

The CDR3 reads CASSFPALAGAPTSYNEQFF. The CDR3 coding sequence is TGTGCCAGCAGTTTTCCGGCCCTAGCGGGGGCCCCCACCTCCTACAATGAGCAGTTCTTC. V gene TRBV6-2 or TRBV6-3 combines with J gene TRBJ2-1; 10 bases match TRBD2. The trim removed 4 bases at V and 0 bases at J, leaving 15 bases unmatched. CDR3 length: 20 amino acids. The V gene's germline CDR1 is MNHEY and CDR2 SVGEGT.

The V call is TRBV12-3 or TRBV12-4, the J call TRBJ1-5, with 7 positions matching TRBD1. With 4 bases clipped from V and 11 bases from J, the junction kept 5 bases outside the gene matches. The CDR3 has 12 residues. The CDR3 is CASSSDDRAQHF. The DNA for the CDR3 is TGTGCCAGCAGTTCGGACGACAGGGCCCAGCATTTT.

This sequence joins TRBV11-2 and TRBJ2-7, with D unclear. The V end was cut by 5 bases, the J end by 0 bases, with 17 bases between. The V gene's germline CDR1 is SGHAT and CDR2 FQNNGV. This CDR3 contains 16 residues. CDR3 coding DNA: TGTGCCAGCAGCCAAGTTGGGTGGGTTTACTCCTACGAGCAGTACTTC. Translated, it gives CASSQVGWVYSYEQYF.

Notes on this clonotype: The junction does not match germline at one end; this may be a read error. The rearrangement joins TRBV7-2 to TRBJ1-2; D might be TRBD1 (5 bases). CDR3 length: 16 amino acids. Germline values: CDR1 SGHTA, CDR2 FQGNSA. The CDR3 DNA follows: TGTGCCAGTAGCTTAGCGCAGGGTACCACGGGATATGGCTACACCTTC. It is translated as CASSLAQGTTGYGYTF.

The J gene is TRBJ2-7, the V gene TRBV20-1; 10 positions match TRBD2. The DNA end favors TRBJ2-5, so the J call may be wrong. This CDR3 comprises 15 residues. Germline V gives CDR1 DFQATT, CDR2 SNEGSKA (reference sequence). CDR3 region: CSAPPPGLAMETQYF. In DNA, the CDR3 is TGCAGTGCTCCTCCCCCGGGACTAGCGATGGAGACCCAGTACTTC.

This clonotype occurred many times. The gene calls are TRBV20-1 and TRBJ2-5; no firm D call. The V gene lost 0 bases and the J gene lost 6 bases, with 11 bases spanning the gap. This CDR3 is built from 13 residues. From germline, CDR1 is DFQATT and CDR2 SNEGSKA (reference sequence). The CDR3 DNA reads as TGCAGTGCTAGAGATGCCCCAGCGCAGACCCAGTACTTC. This sequence encodes CSARDAPAQTQYF.

Points on this clonotype: This may be a read error, as it is one base from a much larger clone. This rearrangement joins TRBV20-1 to TRBJ1-5, with 9 bases lining up with TRBD1. Germline values: CDR1 DFQATT, CDR2 SNEGSKA (reference sequence). J was trimmed by 2 bases and V by 7 bases; bases with no gene match: 15. CDR3 length: 17 amino acids. The CDR3 DNA sequence: TGCAGTGTTAAAAGGACAGGGGCAACATATGGCAATCAGCCCCAGCATTTT. Encoded protein: CSVKRTGATYGNQPQHF.

This clonotype showed up many times. J is TRBJ1-1 and V is TRBV28, with D hard to call. Germline V gene sequence: CDR1 MDHEN, CDR2 SYDVKM. This CDR3 spans 14 amino acids. Trimming took 5 bases from V and 4 from J, leaving 14 bases between them. The CDR3 nucleotides are TGTGCCAGCAGTCCTCCCGGGAGGGCCACTGAAGCTTTCTTT. Its protein product is CASSPPGRATEAFF.

The rearrangement uses TRBV11-1 and TRBJ1-1; the D gene is possibly TRBD1 (5 bases). V was pared by 4 bases and J by 0 bases, with 15 bases between. The CDR3 runs 16 residues. The germline V gene has CDR1 SGHAT and CDR2 FQDESV (reference sequence). The CDR3 loop reads CASSSRATNMNTEAFF. CDR3 coding DNA: TGTGCCAGCAGCTCCAGGGCCACTAACATGAACACTGAAGCTTTCTTT.

The CDR3 nucleotides are TGTGCCAGCAGTGATAGAGGGGGCGCGGAGACCCAGTACTTC. This translates into CASSDRGGAETQYF. This rearrangement joins TRBV6-1 to TRBJ2-7, with 7 bases identical to TRBD1. The J call is in doubt because the DNA end fits TRBJ2-5 better. The CDR3 totals 14 residues. Per germline, CDR1 MNHNS and CDR2 SASEGT.

The DNA of the CDR3 is TGTGCCAGCACTAAAAGCTGGGGCACATCTGAGCAGTTCTTC. It codes for CASTKSWGTSEQFF. The V and J genes are TRBV6-6 and TRBJ2-1; TRBD1 might be the D (5 bases). The CDR3 contains 14 residues. CDR1 MNHNY and CDR2 SVGAGI come from the germline V gene (reference sequence). With 7 bases removed from V and 9 bases from J, the gap between germline ends came to 19 bases.

This clonotype was recorded at least ten times. V usage is TRBV9 and J usage is TRBJ1-2; D is unclear. Germline lookup yields CDR1 SGDLS and CDR2 YYNGEE. The CDR3 is 15 amino acids. V lost 0 bases and J lost 0, with 9 bases in between. CDR3 nucleotide sequence: TGTGCCAGCAGCGTAGCAGCCAGCTCTAACTATGGCTACACCTTC. The encoded protein is CASSVAASSNYGYTF.

This clonotype was counted between two and nine times. The chain recombines TRBV20-1 with TRBJ1-2; 7 bases align to TRBD1. The CDR3 is 13 residues long. The germline CDR1 and CDR2 sequences are DFQATT and SNEGSKA (reference sequence). Here the CDR3 reads CGTRDGTEAGYTF. In DNA, the CDR3 is TGCGGTACTAGAGATGGGACAGAGGCTGGCTACACCTTC.

Ten or more counts support this clonotype. CDR3 nucleotide sequence: TGTGCCAGCAGCCGACCGACTAGCGGGGGGGCTGGTGAGCAGTACTTC. Translated: CASSRPTSGGAGEQYF. This chain connects TRBV5-4 to TRBJ2-7, with 14 bases aligning to TRBD2. V was pared by 4 bases and J by 7 bases, with 10 bases of the junction left unmatched. CDR1 is SGHNT and CDR2 is YYREEE in the germline V gene (reference sequence). This CDR3 is 16 amino acids long.

This clonotype was observed at least ten times. The V and J genes are TRBV18 and TRBJ2-1; TRBD2 matches at 9 bases. The CDR3 runs 14 residues. Germline V lookup: CDR1 KGHSH, CDR2 LQKENI. The V gene end was trimmed by 8 bases and the J gene end by 4 bases; junction bases not matched to a gene: 6. The CDR3 region has the DNA TGTGCCAGCAGCCCCCTAGCGGGGTACAATGAGCAGTTCTTC. This codes for CASSPLAGYNEQFF.